Listed below are T cell receptor beta chains from one sample, sequenced in a study of T cells after posttransplantation cyclophosphamide. Profiling relied on immunoSEQ multiplex PCR, and the TCRdb table lists in-frame clones only, not all of them. The sample shows more than 10,000 clones, none of them appearing just once. The sequencing here drew on PBMCs, taken after allogeneic stem cell transplant with posttransplant cyclophosphamide. These receptor sequences come from a female patient aged 40 to 50 who received an allogeneic stem cell transplant from an unrelated donor, was CMV-positive, and had acute GVHD only. Some T cells may trace back to the graft donor. The CDR3 runs from the conserved cysteine through the conserved F or W. The D gene is left open where the match is weak. Size is stated for part of the rows, as once, few or many counts, or as a class when the clone is expanded.

j_call v_call d_call clone_size cdr3_nt cdr3_aa
TRBJ1-5 TRBV11-2 . . TGTGCCAGCAGCGGAGGGTTAGGCAATCAGCCCCAGCATTTT CASSGGLGNQPQHF
TRBJ2-6 TRBV7-3 TRBD1 many TGTGCCAGCAGCTCAGGGCCGGGACAGGGCTCTGGGGCCAACGTCCTGACTTTC CASSSGPGQGSGANVLTF
TRBJ2-3 TRBV28 TRBD2 many TGTGCCAGCAATGGACTAGCGGGAGGGAAGGGTAGCACAGATACGCAGTATTTT CASNGLAGGKGSTDTQYF
TRBJ2-5 TRBV27 TRBD1 few TGTGCCAGCAGGACCCCTCGGACAGGATGGAGGTTGAAGCAGTACTTC CASRTPRTGWRLKQYF
TRBJ1-2 TRBV30 . few TGTGCCTGGAGTGTCCAAACTCGGGGGGCGGGGTATGGCTACACCTTC CAWSVQTRGAGYGYTF
TRBJ1-2 TRBV25-1 . many TGTGCCAGCAGTGAATTGGGCAGCTATGGCTACACCTTC CASSELGSYGYTF
TRBJ1-5 TRBV7-9 . few TGTGCCAGCAGCTTAAAACAAACCCAGCCCCAGCATTTT CASSLKQTQPQHF
TRBJ2-2 TRBV7-2 . many TGTGCCAGCAGCTTAGAGTCGGGGAACACCGGGGAGCTGTTTTTT CASSLESGNTGELFF
TRBJ2-7 TRBV30 TRBD1 . TGTGCCTGGAGTGGACAGGGCCCCTACGAGCAGTACTTC CAWSGQGPYEQYF
TRBJ1-6 TRBV7-2 TRBD1 few TGTGCCAGCAGCGCAAACAGGGGACTCGGTCCACCCCTCCACTTT CASSANRGLGPPLHF
TRBJ2-2 TRBV30 TRBD1 many TGTGCCTGGGGCGGGTGGGGACAGGCCGGGGAGCTGTTTTTT CAWGGWGQAGELFF
TRBJ1-6 TRBV19 TRBD1 few TGTGCCAGCTCCCGGGACAGCTCCTATAATTCACCCCTCCACTTT CASSRDSSYNSPLHF
TRBJ2-7 TRBV15 TRBD2 . TGTGCCACCAGCAGAGATAAGGGACTAGCGGGACACTACGAGCAGTACTTC CATSRDKGLAGHYEQYF
TRBJ2-2 TRBV5-1 TRBD1 many TGCGCCAGCAGACCGGGACAGGGTCGGACCGGGGAGCTGTTTTTT CASRPGQGRTGELFF
TRBJ2-7 TRBV7-7 TRBD1 few TGTGCCAGCAGCCTCGACAGGGATCATCTCGAGCAGTACTTC CASSLDRDHLEQYF
TRBJ2-7 TRBV25-1 . many TGTGCCAGCAGTGATAGGGAGAGCGCCGAGCAGTACTTC CASSDRESAEQYF
TRBJ2-2 TRBV27 TRBD2 . TGTGCCAGCAGCCTAGCGGGGGGTTCCACCGGGGAGCTGTTTTTT CASSLAGGSTGELFF
TRBJ2-5 TRBV5-1 . many TGCGCCAGCAGGTGGGGGACTGTTCAAGAGACCCAGTACTTC CASRWGTVQETQYF
TRBJ1-5 TRBV6-1 TRBD1 . TGTGCCAGCAGTGGACAGGGTTTTGATAATCAGCCCCAGCATTTT CASSGQGFDNQPQHF
TRBJ1-5 TRBV7-2 TRBD1 . TGTGCCAGCAGCTTAGGTGGGACAGGGTACCAGCCCCAGCATTTT CASSLGGTGYQPQHF
TRBJ2-2 TRBV19 TRBD2 few TGTGCCAGTAGTATAAGCGGGAGCAGCAGCGGGGAGCTGTTTTTT CASSISGSSSGELFF
TRBJ1-2 TRBV11-2 . . TGTGCCAGCAGCTTCGCGACAGGACCCTATGGCTACACCTTC CASSFATGPYGYTF
TRBJ1-6 TRBV7-2 . many TGTGCCAGCAGCTTACTACAGGTCTTGAGTTCACCCCTCCACTTT CASSLLQVLSSPLHF
TRBJ2-1 TRBV5-1 . many TGCGCCAGCAGCTTGGTCGCAGATCTCAATGAGCAGTTCTTC CASSLVADLNEQFF
TRBJ1-1 TRBV7-9 . many TGTGCCAGCAGCTATCCTCCAGGGAACACTGAAGCTTTCTTT CASSYPPGNTEAFF
TRBJ1-2 TRBV15 TRBD1 few TGTGCCACCAGCAGACCCGGACAGGGTCTCTATGGCTACACCTTC CATSRPGQGLYGYTF
TRBJ2-3 TRBV6-5 . many TGTGCCAGCAGCCGCCCAGGGCGCACAGATACGCAGTATTTT CASSRPGRTDTQYF
TRBJ2-2 TRBV5-1 . many TGCGCCAGCTCACTAGGTGGGACAAACACCGGGGAGCTGTTTTTT CASSLGGTNTGELFF
TRBJ2-5 TRBV7-3 TRBD1 few TGTGCCAGCAGCTCCAAGGGACAGGGAGAGACCCGGTACTTC CASSSKGQGETRYF
TRBJ2-2 TRBV7-7 . many TGTGCCAGCAGCTTCTCGCGCACCGGGGAGCTGTTTTTT CASSFSRTGELFF
TRBJ2-1 TRBV11-2 TRBD2 . TGTGCCAGCAGCTGGACTAGCTCCTACAATGAGCAGTTCTTC CASSWTSSYNEQFF